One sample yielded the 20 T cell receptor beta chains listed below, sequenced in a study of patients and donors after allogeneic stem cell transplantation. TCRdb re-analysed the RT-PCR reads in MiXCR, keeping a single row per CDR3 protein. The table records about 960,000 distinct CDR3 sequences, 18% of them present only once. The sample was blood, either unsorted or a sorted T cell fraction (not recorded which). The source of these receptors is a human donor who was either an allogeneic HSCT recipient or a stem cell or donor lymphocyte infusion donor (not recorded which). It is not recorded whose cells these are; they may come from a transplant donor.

The CDR3 spells CASSDRDSPLHF. As DNA, the CDR3 is TGTGCCAGCAGCGACAGGGATTCACCCCTCCACTTT. V is TRBV3-1 and J is TRBJ1-6, with 7 bases fitting TRBD1. Germline V gives CDR1 LGHDT, CDR2 YNNKEL (reference sequence). Trimming removed 5 bases from V and 8 bases from J; junction bases left unmatched: 0. The length of the CDR3 is 12 residues.

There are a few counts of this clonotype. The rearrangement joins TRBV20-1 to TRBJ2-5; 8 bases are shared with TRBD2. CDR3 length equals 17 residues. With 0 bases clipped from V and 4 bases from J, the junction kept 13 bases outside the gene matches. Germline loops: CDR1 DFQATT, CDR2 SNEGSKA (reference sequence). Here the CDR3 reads CSARDWGGRRSGETQYF. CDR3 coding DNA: TGCAGTGCTAGAGATTGGGGCGGGAGGCGGAGCGGAGAGACCCAGTACTTC.

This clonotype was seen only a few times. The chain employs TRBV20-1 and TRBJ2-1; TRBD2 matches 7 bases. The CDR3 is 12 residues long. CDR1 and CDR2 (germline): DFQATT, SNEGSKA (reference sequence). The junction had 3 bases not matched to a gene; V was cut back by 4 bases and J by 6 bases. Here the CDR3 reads CSANPGGNEQFF. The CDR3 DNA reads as TGCAGTGCTAATCCGGGGGGCAATGAGCAGTTCTTC.

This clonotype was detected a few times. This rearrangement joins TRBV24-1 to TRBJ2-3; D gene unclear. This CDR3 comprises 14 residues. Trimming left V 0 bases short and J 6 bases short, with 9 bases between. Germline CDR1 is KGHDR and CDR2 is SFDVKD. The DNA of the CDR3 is TGTGCCACCAGTGATTTGGGCCATGCTGATACGCAGTATTTT. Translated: CATSDLGHADTQYF.

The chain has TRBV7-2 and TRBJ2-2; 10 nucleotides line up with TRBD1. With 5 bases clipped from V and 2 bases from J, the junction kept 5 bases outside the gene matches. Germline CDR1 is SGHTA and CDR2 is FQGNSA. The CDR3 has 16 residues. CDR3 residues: CASSRRQGANTGELFF. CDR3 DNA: TGTGCCAGCAGCCGAAGACAGGGGGCAAACACCGGGGAGCTGTTTTTT. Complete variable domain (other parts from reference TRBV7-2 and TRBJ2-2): GAGVSQSPSNKVTEKGKDVELRCDPISGHTALYWYRQSLGQGLEFLIYFQGNSAPDKSGLPSDRFSAERTGGSVSTLTIQRTQQEDSAVYLCASSRRQGANTGELFFGEGSRLTVL.

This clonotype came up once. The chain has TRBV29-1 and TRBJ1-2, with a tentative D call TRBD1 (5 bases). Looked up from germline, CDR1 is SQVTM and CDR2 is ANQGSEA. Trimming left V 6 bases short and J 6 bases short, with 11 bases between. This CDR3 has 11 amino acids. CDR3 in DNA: TGCAGCGTGAAGGGACGAAATGGCTACACCTTC. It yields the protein CSVKGRNGYTF. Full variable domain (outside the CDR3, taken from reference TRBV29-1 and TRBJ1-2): SAVISQKPSRDICQRGTSLTIQCQVDSQVTMMFWYRQQPGQSLTLIATANQGSEATYESGFVIDKFPISRPNLTFSTLTVSNMSPEDSSIYLCSVKGRNGYTFGSGTRLTVV.

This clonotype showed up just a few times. The CDR3 region has the DNA TGTGCCAGCTCCCCCGGGAAGCAAGGCTACACCTTC. This sequence encodes CASSPGKQGYTF. This sequence joins TRBV18 and TRBJ1-2, with D unclear. The V end lost 6 bases, the J end lost 8 bases, and 13 bases lay between the germline ends. Germline V gene lookup returns CDR1 KGHSH and CDR2 LQKENI. This CDR3 is built from 12 residues.

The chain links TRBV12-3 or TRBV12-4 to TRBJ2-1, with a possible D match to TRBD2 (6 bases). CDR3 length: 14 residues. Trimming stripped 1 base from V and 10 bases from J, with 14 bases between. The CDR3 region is CASSLGRGVVEQFF. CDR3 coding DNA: TGTGCCAGCAGTTTAGGGAGGGGAGTAGTGGAGCAGTTCTTC.

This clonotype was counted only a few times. In DNA form, the CDR3 reads TGTGCCAGCAGTTACCGGTTAGTGGGCACAAACTATGGCTACACCTTC. This sequence encodes CASSYRLVGTNYGYTF. This chain connects TRBV6-5 to TRBJ1-2; D ambiguous. Per germline, CDR1 MNHEY and CDR2 SVGAGI. Trimming shortened V by 2 bases and J by 2 bases, and 15 bases separated the two germline ends. This CDR3 region has 16 residues.

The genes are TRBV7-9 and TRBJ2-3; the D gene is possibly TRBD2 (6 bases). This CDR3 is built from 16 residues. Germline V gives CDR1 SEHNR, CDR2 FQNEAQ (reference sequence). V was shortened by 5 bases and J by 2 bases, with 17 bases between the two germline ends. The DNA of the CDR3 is TGTGCCAGCAGCCCCCGTTCCCTAGCGCTCACAGATACGCAGTATTTT. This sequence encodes CASSPRSLALTDTQYF.

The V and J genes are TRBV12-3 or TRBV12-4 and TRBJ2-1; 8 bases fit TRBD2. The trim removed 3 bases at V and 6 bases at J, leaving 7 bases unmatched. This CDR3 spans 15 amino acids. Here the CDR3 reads CASSFGRGAINEQFF. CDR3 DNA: TGTGCCAGCAGTTTTGGGCGGGGGGCGATCAATGAGCAGTTCTTC.

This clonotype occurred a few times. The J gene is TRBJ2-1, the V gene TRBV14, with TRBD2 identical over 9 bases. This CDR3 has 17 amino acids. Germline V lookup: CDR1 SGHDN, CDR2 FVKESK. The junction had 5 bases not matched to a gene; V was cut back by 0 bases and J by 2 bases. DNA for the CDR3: TGTGCCAGCAGCCAAGAGGACGGGACTAGCCCCTACAATGAGCAGTTCTTC. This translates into CASSQEDGTSPYNEQFF.

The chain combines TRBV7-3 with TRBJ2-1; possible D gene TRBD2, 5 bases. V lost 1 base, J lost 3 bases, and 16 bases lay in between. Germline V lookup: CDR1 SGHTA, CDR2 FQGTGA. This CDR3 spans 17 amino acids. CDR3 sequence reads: CASSLKALAGGYNEQFF. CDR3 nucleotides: TGTGCCAGCAGCTTAAAGGCCTTGGCGGGTGGCTACAATGAGCAGTTCTTC.

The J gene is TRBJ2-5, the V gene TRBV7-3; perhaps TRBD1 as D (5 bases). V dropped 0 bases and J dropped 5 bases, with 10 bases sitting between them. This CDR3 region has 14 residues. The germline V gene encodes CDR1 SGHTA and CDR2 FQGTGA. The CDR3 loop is CASSLTPGRETQYF. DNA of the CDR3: TGTGCCAGCAGCTTAACTCCAGGGCGGGAGACCCAGTACTTC.

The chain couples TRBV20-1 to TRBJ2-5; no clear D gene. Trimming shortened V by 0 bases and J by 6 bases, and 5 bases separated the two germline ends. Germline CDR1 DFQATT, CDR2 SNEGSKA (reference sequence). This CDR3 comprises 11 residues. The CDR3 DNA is TGCAGTGCTAGAGATATTAAGACCCAGTACTTC. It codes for CSARDIKTQYF.

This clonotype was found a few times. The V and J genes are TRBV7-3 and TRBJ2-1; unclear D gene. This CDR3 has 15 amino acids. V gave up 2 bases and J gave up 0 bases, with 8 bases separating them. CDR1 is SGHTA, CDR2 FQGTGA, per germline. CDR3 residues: CASSLFYSSYNEQFF. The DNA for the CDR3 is TGTGCCAGCAGCTTATTCTACAGCTCCTACAATGAGCAGTTCTTC.

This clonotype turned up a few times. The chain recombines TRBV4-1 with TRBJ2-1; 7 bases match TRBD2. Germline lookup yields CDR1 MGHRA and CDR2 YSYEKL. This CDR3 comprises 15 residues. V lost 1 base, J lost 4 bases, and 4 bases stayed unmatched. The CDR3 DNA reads TGCGCCAGCAGCCAAGGCCTAGCGGTGTACAATGAGCAGTTCTTC. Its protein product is CASSQGLAVYNEQFF.

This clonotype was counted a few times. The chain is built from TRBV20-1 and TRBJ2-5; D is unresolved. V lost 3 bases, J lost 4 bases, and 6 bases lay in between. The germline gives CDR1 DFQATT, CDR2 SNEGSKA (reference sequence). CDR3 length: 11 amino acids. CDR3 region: CSASGIETQYF. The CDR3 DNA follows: TGCAGTGCTAGCGGTATAGAGACCCAGTACTTC.

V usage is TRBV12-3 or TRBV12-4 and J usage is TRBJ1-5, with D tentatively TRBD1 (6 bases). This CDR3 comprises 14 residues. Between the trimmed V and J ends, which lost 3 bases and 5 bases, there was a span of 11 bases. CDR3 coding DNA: TGTGCCAGCAGTTTGGACAGTGGCGATCAGCCCCAGCATTTT. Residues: CASSLDSGDQPQHF.

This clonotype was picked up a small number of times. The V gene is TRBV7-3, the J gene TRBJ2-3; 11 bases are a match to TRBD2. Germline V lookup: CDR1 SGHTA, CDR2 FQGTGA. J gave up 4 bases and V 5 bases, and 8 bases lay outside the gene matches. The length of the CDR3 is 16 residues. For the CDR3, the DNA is TGTGCCAGCAGCCTACATACTAGCGGGAGCTCAGATACGCAGTATTTT. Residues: CASSLHTSGSSDTQYF.